This TCR beta chain was recovered during a study of OX40 agonist ivuxolimab in advanced cancers. Study-wide background: In three patients, partial responses were observed, one with hepatocellular carcinoma and two with cutaneous melanoma.

Germline V CDR1 and CDR2: SGDLS, YYNGEE. V was cut by 1 base and J by 4 bases, with 11 bases left in between. CDR3 length: 14 residues. Repertoires were generated with immunoSEQ multiplex PCR, while TCRdb's copy carries only in-frame clones and drops some. The table lists tens of thousands of clones, about 90% of them singletons. The chain is built from TRBV9 and TRBJ1-1; D possibly corresponds to TRBD1 (5 bases). This clonotype originated in an adult with an advanced solid tumor such as melanoma, head and neck, liver or kidney cancer. The source material was CD4+ or CD8+ T cells sorted from blood, sampled in a trial of the OX40 agonist ivuxolimab. In nucleotides, the CDR3 is TGTGCCAGCAGCGTATCAAACGGGGGCACTGAAGCTTTCTTT. This sequence encodes CASSVSNGGTEAFF.